A selection of T cell receptor beta chains follows, all from one sample in a study of shared clonotypes between healthy human individuals. Sequencing used immunoSEQ multiplex PCR; TCRdb keeps in-frame clones, though not all of them. The table lists about 2.1 million clones, 93% of them singletons, with over 1.5% in the top ten. Sequencing was carried out using naive CD8+ T cells from PBMCs. Receptors originate from a young man in good health. Some clones in this sample may be carry-over from other donors' samples. The CDR3 runs from the conserved cysteine through the conserved F or W. The D gene is left open where the match is weak. A clone size is listed for some rows: how often the clone was seen (once, few, many), or a class if it is expanded.

D	length	size	J	V	CDR3	DNA
.	15	.	TRBJ1-1	TRBV10-3	CAISEHRATNTEAFF	TGTGCCATCAGTGAACACAGGGCTACGAACACTGAAGCTTTCTTT
TRBD1	15	.	TRBJ2-5	TRBV9	CASSGSGTGKETQYF	TGTGCCAGCAGTGGATCCGGGACAGGGAAGGAGACCCAGTACTTC
.	16	.	TRBJ2-3	TRBV15	CATSRPPWGETDTQYF	TGTGCCACCAGCAGACCGCCGTGGGGGGAGACAGATACGCAGTATTTT
TRBD2	15	.	TRBJ2-1	TRBV28	CASRLPGLPYNEQFF	TGTGCCAGCAGGCTGCCGGGACTACCCTACAATGAGCAGTTCTTC
.	15	.	TRBJ2-7	TRBV4-1	CASSQGEGVWYEQYF	TGCGCCAGCAGCCAAGGTGAAGGGGTTTGGTACGAGCAGTACTTC
.	17	.	TRBJ2-3	TRBV7-2	CASSPPFSSPVTDTQYF	TGTGCCAGCAGCCCCCCCTTCAGCTCCCCTGTCACAGATACGCAGTATTTT
TRBD1	14	.	TRBJ2-1	TRBV5-1	CASRDRDSPNEQFF	TGCGCCAGCAGAGACAGGGATTCTCCCAATGAGCAGTTCTTC
.	16	.	TRBJ1-4	TRBV4-1	CASSHPRGSQGEKLFF	TGCGCCAGCAGCCACCCCCGCGGTTCACAGGGCGAAAAACTGTTTTTT
TRBD2	15	.	TRBJ2-5	TRBV27	CASSPGLAGQETQYF	TGTGCCAGCAGTCCGGGACTAGCGGGACAAGAGACCCAGTACTTC
.	16	.	TRBJ2-5	TRBV10-3	CAISESARRTQETQYF	TGTGCCATCAGTGAGTCGGCTCGAAGGACCCAAGAGACCCAGTACTTC
.	11	few	TRBJ1-1	TRBV11-2	CASRANTEAFF	TGTGCCAGCCGGGCGAACACTGAAGCTTTCTTT
TRBD1	15	.	TRBJ1-5	TRBV7-9	CASSLGGQPDQPQHF	TGTGCCAGCAGCTTAGGGGGACAGCCAGATCAGCCCCAGCATTTT
TRBD2	17	.	TRBJ2-1	TRBV5-6	CASWVNEAGLFHNEQFF	TGTGCCAGTTGGGTTAATGAAGCGGGACTGTTTCACAATGAGCAGTTCTTC
.	19	.	TRBJ1-2	TRBV7-9	CASSSTHSQGLGGNYGYTF	TGTGCCAGCTCCTCAACACACTCCCAGGGGCTTGGAGGTAACTATGGCTACACCTTC
TRBD1	14	.	TRBJ2-7	TRBV29-1	CSVPGDRSSYEQYF	TGCAGCGTACCAGGGGACAGGAGCTCCTACGAGCAGTACTTC
.	15	.	TRBJ1-2	TRBV27	CASSLTLGQNYGYTF	TGTGCCAGCAGTTTAACTTTAGGACAGAACTATGGCTACACCTTC
.	15	.	TRBJ2-7	TRBV11-2	CASSPNRDTYYEQYF	TGTGCCAGCAGCCCGAACCGGGACACCTACTACGAGCAGTACTTC
.	15	once	TRBJ2-4	TRBV11-2	CASSLEYQPLNIQYF	TGTGCCAGCAGCTTAGAATACCAGCCACTAAACATTCAGTACTTC
TRBD2	17	.	TRBJ2-7	TRBV9	CASSVRPTSGITHEQYF	TGTGCCAGCAGCGTAAGGCCGACTAGCGGGATTACCCACGAGCAGTACTTC
TRBD2	14	.	TRBJ2-1	TRBV6-5	CASSLGGRRNEQFF	TGTGCCAGCAGCCTGGGCGGGAGGAGAAATGAGCAGTTCTTC
.	13	.	TRBJ2-5	TRBV12-5	CASGQETGSTQYF	TGTGCTAGTGGTCAGGAGACCGGCTCGACCCAGTACTTC
TRBD1	14	.	TRBJ2-7	TRBV6-6	CASSYPDRGNEQYF	TGTGCCAGCAGTTACCCGGACAGGGGGAACGAGCAGTACTTC
.	16	once	TRBJ2-3	TRBV9	CASSPQGSRNTDTQYF	TGTGCCAGCAGCCCCCAGGGCAGCCGGAACACAGATACGCAGTATTTT
.	12	.	TRBJ1-1	TRBV29-1	CSVVGANTEAFF	TGCAGCGTTGTAGGGGCGAACACTGAAGCTTTCTTT
.	16	.	TRBJ1-1	TRBV6-1	CASSVRTRTMNTEAFF	TGTGCCAGCAGTGTACGGACGAGGACGATGAACACTGAAGCTTTCTTT
.	13	.	TRBJ2-7	TRBV28	CASRSQGLYEQYF	TGTGCCAGCAGGTCCCAGGGGTTGTACGAGCAGTACTTC
.	15	.	TRBJ2-1	TRBV9	CASSVEGVTYNEQFF	TGTGCCAGCAGCGTAGAAGGGGTAACCTACAATGAGCAGTTCTTC
TRBD1	17	.	TRBJ2-7	TRBV9	CASSSRPGQGTLGEQYF	TGTGCCAGCAGCTCGAGACCGGGACAGGGGACGTTGGGCGAGCAGTACTTC
.	15	.	TRBJ2-1	TRBV19	CASSMWGGEYNEQFF	TGTGCCAGTAGTATGTGGGGCGGAGAGTACAATGAGCAGTTCTTC
TRBD1	15	.	TRBJ2-1	TRBV27	CASSLWGQGNNEQFF	TGTGCCAGCAGTTTATGGGGACAGGGGAACAATGAGCAGTTCTTC
.	16	.	TRBJ1-3	TRBV5-4	CASSEGTKVTGNTIYF	TGTGCCAGCAGTGAGGGGACCAAAGTAACAGGAAACACCATATATTTT
TRBD1	15	once	TRBJ1-4	TRBV6-5	CASSPVGTGYEKLFF	TGTGCCAGCAGCCCCGTGGGGACAGGGTATGAAAAACTGTTTTTT
TRBD1	15	once	TRBJ2-7	TRBV4-3	CASSQGTGMYYEQYF	TGCGCCAGCAGCCAAGGGACAGGGATGTACTACGAGCAGTACTTC
.	13	.	TRBJ2-7	TRBV29-1	CSVESVNSYEQYF	TGCAGCGTTGAATCAGTTAACTCCTACGAGCAGTACTTC
.	15	few	TRBJ1-1	TRBV29-1	CSVEVDSVMNTEAFF	TGCAGCGTTGAAGTGGACTCTGTGATGAACACTGAAGCTTTCTTT
.	18	.	TRBJ1-1	TRBV6-1	CASSEFNSLGGVNTEAFF	TGTGCCAGCAGTGAATTCAACTCTTTGGGTGGAGTTAACACTGAAGCTTTCTTT
.	15	.	TRBJ1-2	TRBV5-6	CASSLGDRRGGGYTF	TGTGCCAGCAGCTTGGGTGACAGAAGGGGCGGTGGCTACACCTTC
.	15	.	TRBJ2-4	TRBV28	CASSSPKGAKNIQYF	TGTGCCAGCAGTTCTCCAAAGGGAGCCAAAAACATTCAGTACTTC
.	13	.	TRBJ1-1	TRBV7-3	CASSLWGDTEAFF	TGTGCCAGCAGCTTATGGGGGGACACTGAAGCTTTCTTT
.	16	.	TRBJ2-1	TRBV4-3	CASSQDLASAYNEQFF	TGCGCCAGCAGCCAAGATTTGGCTAGCGCCTACAATGAGCAGTTCTTC
TRBD1	14	.	TRBJ2-7	TRBV7-9	CASRQTGEAYEQYF	TGTGCCAGCAGGCAGACAGGGGAGGCCTACGAGCAGTACTTC
TRBD2	16	.	TRBJ2-2	TRBV28	CAVGLAGTANTGELFF	TGTGCCGTCGGACTAGCGGGAACTGCGAACACCGGGGAGCTGTTTTTT
.	14	.	TRBJ1-4	TRBV7-9	CASSLVPGNEKLFF	TGTGCCAGCAGCTTAGTCCCCGGGAATGAAAAACTGTTTTTT
.	13	.	TRBJ2-7	TRBV5-1	CASSYDYTYEQYF	TGCGCCAGCAGCTACGACTATACCTACGAGCAGTACTTC
TRBD1	14	.	TRBJ1-5	TRBV5-1	CASSLTGGRQPQHF	TGCGCCAGCAGCTTAACAGGGGGCCGTCAGCCCCAGCATTTT